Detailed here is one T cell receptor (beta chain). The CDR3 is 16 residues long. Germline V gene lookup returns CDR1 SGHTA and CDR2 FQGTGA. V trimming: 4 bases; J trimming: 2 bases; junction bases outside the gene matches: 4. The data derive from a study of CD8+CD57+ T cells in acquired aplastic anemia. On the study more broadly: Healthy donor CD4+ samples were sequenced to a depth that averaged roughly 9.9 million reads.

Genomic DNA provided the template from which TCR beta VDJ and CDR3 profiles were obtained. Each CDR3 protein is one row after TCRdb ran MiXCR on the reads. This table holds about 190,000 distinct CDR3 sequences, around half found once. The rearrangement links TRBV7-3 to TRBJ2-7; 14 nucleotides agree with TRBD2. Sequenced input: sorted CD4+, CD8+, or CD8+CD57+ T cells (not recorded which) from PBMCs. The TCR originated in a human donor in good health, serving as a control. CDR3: CASSSRTSGRTYEQYV. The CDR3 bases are TGTGCCAGCAGCTCCCGGACTAGCGGGAGGACCTACGAGCAGTACGTC.